This T cell receptor beta chain was observed in a study of OX40 agonist ivuxolimab in advanced cancers. Method: immunoSEQ multiplex PCR; TCRdb's copy keeps in-frame clones and lacks some. There are more than 40,000 clones in the sample; 82% occur only once, and around 1.9% lies in the top ten. From germline, CDR1 is SGHVS and CDR2 FNYEAQ. The CDR3 loop spans 15 amino acids. Trimming stripped 1 base from V and 5 bases from J, with 12 bases between. People who had autoimmune disease history or systemic immunosuppression were excluded. Baseline was the first blood sampling point, followed by cycle 4 day 1 and cycle 7 day 1. This clone was seen just once. The antigen remains undetermined. Study conclusions and caveats: At 0.1 to 3.0 mg/kg and by week 6, CD4+ and CD8+ T cells in the blood had expanded clonally. Some nonresponders likewise displayed low normalized T-cell clonal expansion.

This chain joins TRBV7-6 and TRBJ2-1; a possible D gene is TRBD1 (5 bases). Specimen: CD4+ or CD8+ T cells sorted from blood, collected in a trial of the OX40 agonist ivuxolimab. The receptor comes from an adult with an advanced solid tumor such as melanoma, head and neck, liver or kidney cancer. The CDR3 coding sequence is TGTGCCAGCAGCTTAGAGGGTATAGGGGACAATGAGCAGTTCTTC. Amino acids: CASSLEGIGDNEQFF.